The 25 T cell receptor beta chains listed next were all sequenced from one sample in a study of OX40 agonist ivuxolimab in advanced cancers. Clones were read by immunoSEQ multiplex PCR, and TCRdb kept only the in-frame ones, dropping some. The table has nearly 50,000 clones, over 85% seen once; the top ten hold under 55%. Sequenced here: CD4+ or CD8+ T cells sorted from blood, sampled in a trial of the OX40 agonist ivuxolimab. The source is an adult with an advanced solid tumor such as melanoma, head and neck, liver or kidney cancer.

The CDR3: CASSPLTGLETQYF. CDR3 in DNA: TGTGCCAGTAGTCCCTTGACAGGGTTGGAGACCCAGTACTTC. The V and J genes are TRBV19 and TRBJ2-5, with 7 positions matching TRBD1. The germline gives CDR1 LNHDA, CDR2 SQIVND (reference sequence). The CDR3 extends over 14 amino acids. V gave up 5 bases and J gave up 5 bases; unmatched junction bases: 8.

This chain joins TRBV5-8 and TRBJ2-7, with TRBD1 matching over 9 bases. The CDR3 totals 16 residues. In germline, CDR1 is SGHTS, CDR2 YDEGEE. The junction had 5 bases not matched to a gene; V was cut back by 1 base and J by 0 bases. CDR3 loop: CASSLTSTGGSYEQYF. DNA for the CDR3: TGTGCCAGCAGCTTGACCTCGACAGGGGGCTCCTACGAGCAGTACTTC.

The chain couples TRBV30 to TRBJ2-7; D remains unclear. The germline V gene encodes CDR1 GTSNPN and CDR2 SVGIG (reference sequence). CDR3 length: 14 residues. The V gene lost 0 bases and the J gene lost 0 bases, with 9 bases spanning the gap. The CDR3 DNA reads TGTGCCTGGAGTGTACCCGAGGACTCCTACGAGCAGTACTTC. Residues: CAWSVPEDSYEQYF. Complete variable domain (other parts from reference TRBV30 and TRBJ2-7): SQTIHQWPATLVQPVGSPLSLECTVEGTSNPNLYWYRQAAGRGLQLLFYSVGIGQISSEVPQNLSASRPQDRQFILSSKKLLLSDSGFYLCAWSVPEDSYEQYFGPGTRLTVT.

The chain uses TRBV27 and TRBJ2-7; D is possibly TRBD2 (6 bases). Trimming removed 4 bases at V and 2 bases at J, with 12 bases between. Looked up from germline, CDR1 is MNHEY and CDR2 is SMNVEV (reference sequence). The CDR3 has 14 amino acids. CDR3 in amino acids: CASSSGGTAYEQYF. The CDR3 DNA reads as TGTGCCAGCAGTTCAGGCGGGACGGCCTACGAGCAGTACTTC.

The chain carries TRBV19 and TRBJ2-7; 10 bases match TRBD2. CDR3 length: 18 residues. CDR1 is LNHDA and CDR2 is SQIVND in the germline V gene (reference sequence). V shed 1 base, J shed 2 bases, and the junction held 11 bases outside the gene matches. Here the CDR3 DNA reads TGTGCCAGTAGTATAGTCGGTCGCGGGCTAGCGGGAGCCTACGAGCAGTACTTC. Its protein product is CASSIVGRGLAGAYEQYF.

The rearrangement uses TRBV6-6 and TRBJ1-2; weak D call: TRBD1 (6 bases). This CDR3 comprises 13 residues. Germline CDR1 is MNHNY and CDR2 is SVGAGI (reference sequence). The V end was cut by 2 bases, the J end by 6 bases, with 10 bases between. The CDR3 DNA sequence: TGTGCCAGCAGTTACACCAGGGGCGATGGCTACACCTTC. Its translation is CASSYTRGDGYTF.

The chain combines TRBV21-1 with TRBJ1-3; the table names TRBD1, a call not compared with the DNA. TRBV21-1 is a pseudogene segment. This CDR3 region has 17 residues. Written as DNA, the CDR3 is TGTGCCAGCAGCAAAATCGGACAGACCTACTCTGGAAACACCATATATTTT. The encoded protein is CASSKIGQTYSGNTIYF.

The chain links TRBV28 to TRBJ2-7; a possible D gene is TRBD2 (6 bases). V was shortened by 5 bases and J by 0 bases, with 14 bases between the two germline ends. The V gene's germline CDR1 is MDHEN and CDR2 SYDVKM. This CDR3 contains 15 residues. DNA of the CDR3: TGTGCCAGCAGTACCAGGGAGGTCAGCTCCTACGAGCAGTACTTC. Translation gives CASSTREVSSYEQYF.

The chain couples TRBV6-6 to TRBJ1-4, with TRBD1 as a possible D gene (6 bases). V was shortened by 2 bases and J by 6 bases, with 10 bases between the two germline ends. The germline V gene encodes CDR1 MNHNY and CDR2 SVGAGI (reference sequence). This CDR3 comprises 14 residues. The DNA of the CDR3 is TGTGCCAGCAGTTACGGCAGGGGAGATGAAAAACTGTTTTTT. This codes for CASSYGRGDEKLFF.

This clone is medium-sized within its sample. The chain combines TRBV13 with TRBJ1-3; D gene uncertain. This CDR3 has 17 residues. Germline CDR1 is PRHDT and CDR2 is FYEKMQ (reference sequence). The V gene lost 6 bases and the J gene lost 0 bases, with 18 bases spanning the gap. The CDR3 protein is CASSLTEGLLSGNTIYF. CDR3 in DNA: TGTGCCAGCAGTCTCACGGAGGGCCTGCTCTCTGGAAACACCATATATTTT.

This clone was detected only once. V usage is TRBV5-1 and J usage is TRBJ2-3; possibly TRBD2 for D (5 bases). The germline V and J ends were trimmed by 4 bases and 0 bases, with 12 bases remaining between them. The CDR3 covers 15 residues. From germline, CDR1 is SGHRS and CDR2 YFSETQ. CDR3 residues: CASSPSGTSTDTQYF. DNA of the CDR3: TGCGCCAGCAGCCCTTCGGGAACAAGCACAGATACGCAGTATTTT.

This chain connects TRBV7-9 to TRBJ2-1; the D gene is possibly TRBD1 (6 bases). The CDR3 loop spans 16 amino acids. Trimming cost V 5 bases and J 4 bases, with 18 bases left between them. Per the germline V gene, CDR1 is SEHNR and CDR2 is FQNEAQ (reference sequence). CDR3 DNA: TGTGCCAGCAGCCCTACGCGCCAGGGGATATACAATGAGCAGTTCTTC. Protein: CASSPTRQGIYNEQFF.

This clone was counted only a few times. The CDR3 sequence: CASSQDRVNSPLHF. The CDR3 DNA is TGCGCCAGCAGCCAAGACAGGGTAAATTCACCCCTCCACTTT. The rearrangement uses TRBV4-1 and TRBJ1-6, with D maybe TRBD1 (5 bases). This CDR3 comprises 14 residues. Germline CDR1 reads MGHRA; CDR2 reads YSYEKL. V was pared by 0 bases and J by 7 bases, with 7 bases between.

The chain employs TRBV2 and TRBJ1-6; D is uncertain. V lost 2 bases to trimming and J lost 10 bases, with 18 bases between them. Germline V gene lookup returns CDR1 SNHLY and CDR2 FYNNEI. This CDR3 region has 16 residues. The CDR3 DNA sequence: TGTGCCAGCAGTGAATCCCTGCAGACGGCTGTATCACCCCTCCACTTT. Translating gives CASSESLQTAVSPLHF.

The chain has TRBV7-6 and TRBJ2-7, with unresolved D. The CDR3 has 16 residues. Germline V gene lookup returns CDR1 SGHVS and CDR2 FNYEAQ. Trimming pared 5 bases from V and 5 bases from J, leaving 22 bases between. The CDR3 nucleotides are TGTGCCAGCAGCCCAGACCCGGCCCTCCTGGGCCACGAGCAGTACTTC. Protein: CASSPDPALLGHEQYF.

The chain employs TRBV7-6 and TRBJ2-1, with 10 nucleotides matching TRBD1. The V segment lost 5 bases and the J segment 8 bases; nucleotides outside the gene matches: 6. The length of the CDR3 is 14 residues. CDR1 is SGHVS and CDR2 is FNYEAQ in the germline V gene. DNA of the CDR3: TGTGCCAGCAGCGAGGACAGGGGGGAGCATGAGCAGTTCTTC. Amino acid sequence: CASSEDRGEHEQFF.

The chain links TRBV6-5 to TRBJ1-1; D uncertain. V lost 5 bases to trimming and J lost 4 bases, with 14 bases between them. The CDR3 length is 14 residues. The V gene's germline CDR1 is MNHEY and CDR2 SVGAGI. CDR3 sequence (DNA): TGTGCCAGCAGTCCGCGAGAGGGTGGCACTGAAGCTTTCTTT. As protein: CASSPREGGTEAFF.

V and J are TRBV5-4 and TRBJ1-4; D not certain. Germline values: CDR1 SGHNT, CDR2 YYREEE (reference sequence). This CDR3 comprises 12 residues. V lost 6 bases and J 10 bases, leaving 13 bases between the germline ends. In DNA form, the CDR3 reads TGTGCCAGCACCCAGGACGGGATAAAACTGTTTTTT. It yields the protein CASTQDGIKLFF.

The rearrangement uses TRBV19 and TRBJ1-6; D might be TRBD1 (5 bases). V shed 3 bases and J shed 9 bases, with 15 bases lying between them. The CDR3 has 15 amino acids. Germline V lookup: CDR1 LNHDA, CDR2 SQIVND (reference sequence). In DNA form, the CDR3 reads TGTGCCAGTAGTATCGGGGGGAATGGGCCTTCACCCCTCCACTTT. Translation gives CASSIGGNGPSPLHF.

The gene calls are TRBV4-1 and TRBJ1-6, with unresolved D. Trimming removed 5 bases at V and 7 bases at J, with 6 bases between. The CDR3 totals 12 residues. Germline assignment: CDR1 MGHRA and CDR2 YSYEKL. The CDR3 DNA follows: TGCGCCAGCAGCACCAAGAATTCACCCCTCCACTTT. It is translated as CASSTKNSPLHF.

The gene calls are TRBV4-2 and TRBJ1-1, with D possibly being TRBD1 (5 bases). The CDR3 covers 16 residues. CDR1 and CDR2 from the germline V gene are LGHNA and YNFKEQ. V lost 0 bases and J lost 6, with 17 bases in between. The CDR3 region is CASSQDLGGGAAEAFF. The CDR3 DNA sequence: TGTGCCAGCAGCCAAGATTTGGGGGGGGGTGCGGCTGAAGCTTTCTTT.

This clone was recorded once. The V and J genes are TRBV27 and TRBJ1-5; D is possibly TRBD1 (5 bases). V lost 2 bases and J 7 bases, leaving 18 bases between the germline ends. This CDR3 has 16 amino acids. Germline lookup yields CDR1 MNHEY and CDR2 SMNVEV (reference sequence). CDR3 amino acids: CASSLGGTLAGQPQHF. The CDR3 DNA reads TGTGCCAGCAGTTTAGGGGGGACCCTGGCGGGACAGCCCCAGCATTTT.

For the CDR3, the DNA is TGCGCCAGCAGCCCGACGGATCTAAGCTCCTACGAGCAGTACTTC. It encodes CASSPTDLSSYEQYF. The chain carries TRBV4-3 and TRBJ2-7, with no clear D. Germline-derived CDR1 and CDR2 are LGHNA and YSLEER. The CDR3 spans 15 residues. V gave up 4 bases and J gave up 0 bases, with 13 bases separating them.

The chain combines TRBV19 with TRBJ1-1, with D unresolved. V gave up 1 base and J gave up 0 bases, with 9 bases separating them. The CDR3 consists of 15 residues. Looked up from germline, CDR1 is LNHDA and CDR2 is SQIVND (reference sequence). The CDR3 region is CASSIVQAMNTEAFF. Written as DNA, the CDR3 is TGTGCCAGTAGTATAGTCCAAGCCATGAACACTGAAGCTTTCTTT.

This chain connects TRBV4-3 to TRBJ2-5, with D maybe TRBD2 (6 bases). Trimming shortened V by 0 bases and J by 2 bases, and 10 bases separated the two germline ends. The CDR3 is 15 amino acids. Germline-derived CDR1 and CDR2 are LGHNA and YSLEER. This chain's CDR3 is CASSQDTGGQETQYF. CDR3 DNA sequence: TGCGCCAGCAGCCAAGATACCGGGGGACAAGAGACCCAGTACTTC.